What follows are 7 T cell receptor beta chains derived from one specimen sequenced in a study of identical twins. TCRdb called the 5' RACE reads again in MiXCR, with one record for every CDR3 protein. The sample has 500,000 to 550,000 distinct CDR3 sequences; 20% to 25% are singletons. This same sample was also taken into another study, of T cells expressing NK-cell markers.

The specimen sequenced was CD4+ T cells sorted from blood. These receptors all stem from a woman younger than 35 in good health.

The V and J genes are TRBV18 and TRBJ2-7; D possibly matches TRBD1 or TRBD2 (5 bases each). CDR3 length: 14 amino acids. Per germline, CDR1 KGHSH and CDR2 LQKENI. Trimming took 2 bases from V and 4 from J, leaving 12 bases between them. The CDR3 protein is CASSPGGNVYEQYF. CDR3 nucleotides: TGTGCCAGCTCACCAGGGGGAAATGTTTACGAGCAGTACTTC.

This sequence joins TRBV29-1 and TRBJ2-4, with D perhaps being TRBD1 or TRBD2 (6 bases each). Deletions cut 3 bases from V and 1 base from J, with 10 bases between. The germline CDR1 and CDR2 sequences are SQVTM and ANQGSEA. This CDR3 has 14 residues. DNA for the CDR3: TGCAGCGTTGAGATAGGGGGGGCCAAAAACATTCAGTACTTC. This codes for CSVEIGGAKNIQYF.

V usage is TRBV29-1 and J usage is TRBJ1-2; D not resolved. Trimming took off 4 bases at V and 7 bases at J, with 10 bases between the two ends. This CDR3 contains 11 residues. CDR1 and CDR2 (germline): SQVTM, ANQGSEA. The CDR3 protein is CSVARVVGYTF. The CDR3 nucleotides are TGCAGCGTTGCTAGGGTTGTTGGCTACACCTTC.

The rearrangement links TRBV12-3 or TRBV12-4 to TRBJ2-7, with a possible D match to TRBD1 (5 bases). V was trimmed by 5 bases and J by 3 bases, leaving 11 bases between them. The CDR3 consists of 13 residues. The CDR3 spells CASSGATFYEQYF. The CDR3 DNA follows: TGTGCCAGCAGTGGGGCCACTTTCTACGAGCAGTACTTC.

This clonotype was detected a few times. The chain is built from TRBV10-3 and TRBJ1-6; D ambiguous. Looked up from germline, CDR1 is ENHRY and CDR2 is SYGVKD. Deletions cut 7 bases from V and 4 bases from J, with 8 bases between. The CDR3 loop spans 13 amino acids. In nucleotides, the CDR3 is TGTGCCATCACCAAGGAGTATAATTCACCCCTCCACTTT. This translates into CAITKEYNSPLHF.

The chain carries TRBV10-2 and TRBJ2-3, with D perhaps TRBD2 (5 bases). CDR1 and CDR2 (germline): WSHSY, SAAADI. There are 13 residues in the CDR3. Trimming took off 7 bases at V and 4 bases at J, with 12 bases between the two ends. The CDR3 DNA reads TGCGCCAGCATGTCACTGAGGGCAGATACGCAGTATTTT. This translates into CASMSLRADTQYF.

The chain combines TRBV7-9 with TRBJ2-5; 7 bases line up with TRBD1. CDR3 length: 15 residues. Germline V gene lookup returns CDR1 SEHNR and CDR2 FQNEAQ (reference sequence). V lost 7 bases to trimming and J lost 5 bases; unmatched junction nucleotides: 13. CDR3 protein: CASTFVQGISETQYF. Written as DNA, the CDR3 is TGTGCCAGCACCTTTGTACAGGGGATTTCCGAGACCCAGTACTTC. The variable domain in full, with the rest retrieved from reference TRBV7-9 and TRBJ2-5, is DTGVSQNPRHKITKRGQNVTFRCDPISEHNRLYWYRQTLGQGPEFLTYFQNEAQLEKSRLLSDRFSAERPKGSFSTLEIQRTEQGDSAMYLCASTFVQGISETQYFGPGTRLLVL.